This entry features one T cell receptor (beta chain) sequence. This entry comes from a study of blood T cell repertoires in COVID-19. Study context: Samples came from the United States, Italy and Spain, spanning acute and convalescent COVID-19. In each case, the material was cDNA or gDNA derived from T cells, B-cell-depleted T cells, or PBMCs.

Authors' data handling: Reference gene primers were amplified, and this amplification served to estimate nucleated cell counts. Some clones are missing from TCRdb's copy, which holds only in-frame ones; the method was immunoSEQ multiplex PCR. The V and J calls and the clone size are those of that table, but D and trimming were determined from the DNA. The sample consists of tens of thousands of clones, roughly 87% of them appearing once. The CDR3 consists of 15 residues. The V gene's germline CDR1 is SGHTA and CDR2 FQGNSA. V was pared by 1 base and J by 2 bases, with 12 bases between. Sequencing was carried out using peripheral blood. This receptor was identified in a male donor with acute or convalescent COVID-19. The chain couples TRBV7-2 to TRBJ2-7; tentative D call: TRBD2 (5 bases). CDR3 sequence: CASSLVGEGTYEQYF. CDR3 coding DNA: TGTGCCAGCAGCTTAGTGGGTGAGGGCACCTACGAGCAGTACTTC.